These 13 T cell receptor beta chains were all obtained from the same sample, sequenced in a study of cytomegalovirus exposure and HLA in healthy donors. This table comes from immunoSEQ multiplex PCR, and its TCRdb copy is limited to in-frame clones, with some not included. The table lists about 180,000 clones, about 85% of them singletons. The sequenced sample consisted of PBMCs. These receptors were taken from a man younger than 35 in good health and CMV-seropositive.

The CDR3 sequence is CASSPDSYSGNTIYF. CDR3 nucleotides: TGTGCCAGCAGTCCTGACAGTTACTCTGGAAACACCATATATTTT. The gene calls are TRBV27 and TRBJ1-3; D is possibly TRBD1 (5 bases). V was clipped by 5 bases and J by 0 bases, with 11 bases between them. Looked up from germline, CDR1 is MNHEY and CDR2 is SMNVEV (reference sequence). The CDR3 consists of 15 residues.

The rearrangement joins TRBV5-1 to TRBJ2-7; 11 bases agree with TRBD2. CDR1 SGHRS and CDR2 YFSETQ come from the germline V gene. CDR3 size: 16 residues. The V segment lost 3 bases and the J segment 7 bases; nucleotides outside the gene matches: 12. CDR3: CASSSRLTSGSFEQYF. The DNA of the CDR3 is TGCGCCAGCAGCTCCCGGCTTACTAGCGGGAGTTTTGAGCAGTACTTC.

The V call is TRBV28, the J call TRBJ2-5; a weak D match, TRBD2 (5 bases). Trimming pared 6 bases from V and 5 bases from J, leaving 16 bases between. The germline CDR1 and CDR2 sequences are MDHEN and SYDVKM. The CDR3 consists of 14 residues. The CDR3 bases are TGTGCCAGCAGCCGCCCCTTGAGGGCGGAGACCCAGTACTTC. Translating gives CASSRPLRAETQYF.

The chain is built from TRBV6-1 and TRBJ1-2; TRBD1 might be the D (6 bases). The CDR3 consists of 15 residues. Germline CDR1 reads MNHNS; CDR2 reads SASEGT. V lost 2 bases and J lost 4, with 14 bases in between. The CDR3 DNA reads as TGTGCCAGCAGTGAAACTTATGTGGACAGCTATGGCTACACCTTC. Protein: CASSETYVDSYGYTF.

This clone was found once. This chain links TRBV4-1 with TRBJ2-7, with D tentatively TRBD1 (5 bases). Germline V gene sequence: CDR1 MGHRA, CDR2 YSYEKL. The ends were cut back, 1 base at V and 1 base at J, with 11 bases in the middle. There are 15 residues in the CDR3. The DNA of the CDR3 is TGCGCCAGCAGCCAAGTGGTAGCAGGGTCCTACGAGCAGTACTTC. Translating gives CASSQVVAGSYEQYF.

CDR3 loop: CASTPWGVREGANVLTF. CDR3 coding DNA: TGTGCCAGCACTCCCTGGGGAGTGAGGGAAGGAGCCAACGTCCTGACTTTC. The V gene is TRBV28, the J gene TRBJ2-6; possible D gene TRBD2, 5 bases. Deletions cut 7 bases from V and 7 bases from J, with 23 bases between. CDR3 length: 17 residues. CDR1 MDHEN and CDR2 SYDVKM come from the germline V gene.

The rearrangement joins TRBV5-1 to TRBJ2-7; D is possibly TRBD1 (5 bases). In germline, CDR1 is SGHRS, CDR2 YFSETQ. V lost 0 bases to trimming and J lost 3 bases, with 10 bases between them. The CDR3 sequence is 14 residues long. CDR3 bases: TGCGCCAGCAGCTTGGGCTCCACAGGCTACGAGCAGTACTTC. It codes for CASSLGSTGYEQYF.

The V call is TRBV10-2, the J call TRBJ1-5, with TRBD1 matching over 8 bases. The germline CDR1 and CDR2 sequences are WSHSY and SAAADI. V gave up 6 bases and J gave up 6 bases; unmatched junction bases: 10. The CDR3 runs 15 residues. CDR3 amino acids: CASSQIQGVGQPQHF. DNA for the CDR3: TGCGCCAGCAGCCAGATACAGGGGGTAGGTCAGCCCCAGCATTTT.

J is TRBJ2-2 and V is TRBV5-4; a weak D match, TRBD1 (7 bases). CDR1 and CDR2 from the germline V gene are SGHNT and YYREEE (reference sequence). Between the trimmed V and J ends, which lost 6 bases and 1 base, there was a span of 13 bases. The CDR3 totals 15 residues. The CDR3 nucleotides read TGTGCCAGCAAGGAGGGGGCGGTGAACACCGGGGAGCTGTTTTTT. This encodes CASKEGAVNTGELFF.

J is TRBJ2-7 and V is TRBV27, with 7 nucleotides matching TRBD2. V shed 4 bases, J shed 6 bases, and the junction held 12 bases outside the gene matches. Germline V gives CDR1 MNHEY, CDR2 SMNVEV (reference sequence). This CDR3 has 15 residues. The CDR3 sequence: CASSSGLPAAGEQYF. CDR3 in DNA: TGTGCCAGCAGTTCGGGACTACCCGCGGCGGGCGAGCAGTACTTC.

The V gene is TRBV2, the J gene TRBJ2-5; TRBD1 might be the D (6 bases). Germline CDR1 reads SNHLY; CDR2 reads FYNNEI. CDR3 length: 17 residues. The V and J ends lost 4 bases and 2 bases respectively, with 20 bases between them. CDR3 region: CASSVDPNRVNQETQYF. CDR3 nucleotides: TGTGCCAGCAGTGTGGATCCGAACAGGGTAAATCAAGAGACCCAGTACTTC.

The rearrangement links TRBV13 to TRBJ1-2, with a weak D call TRBD1 (5 bases). The CDR3 is made up of 13 amino acids. Deletions cut 2 bases from V and 4 bases from J, with 8 bases between. The germline gives CDR1 PRHDT, CDR2 FYEKMQ (reference sequence). CDR3 loop: CASSLSDSYGYTF. The CDR3 DNA is TGTGCCAGCAGCTTAAGTGACAGCTATGGCTACACCTTC.

V and J are TRBV27 and TRBJ1-4; D may be TRBD1 (6 bases). CDR3 length: 14 amino acids. Germline V gene data show CDR1 as MNHEY and CDR2 as SMNVEV (reference sequence). V lost 6 bases, J lost 12 bases, and 20 bases lay in between. As DNA, the CDR3 is TGTGCCAGCAGCCCCACAGATTCAGGGGCCCAACTGTTTTTT. Its protein is CASSPTDSGAQLFF.